This T cell receptor (beta chain) was observed in a study of blood T cells in healthy people across ages. Points from the study as a whole: Older age went with lower TCR beta diversity per million T cells, in a roughly linear way. Strong correlation linked observed beta diversity and percent naive T cells. No one knew whether donors had CMV, which possibly confounded expanded clonotype changes.

The ends lost 0 bases at V and 7 bases at J; junction bases unmatched: 12. The germline gives CDR1 DFQATT, CDR2 SNEGSKA (reference sequence). The CDR3 sequence is 18 residues long. The total RNA that was extracted per sample amounted to at least 5.5 micrograms. This clonotype was counted only a few times. The antigen is unknown. Combining a sample-barcoded 5' primer with a J-beta primer mix, a second PCR ran for 7 to 11 cycles. TCRdb itself ran the 5' RACE reads through MiXCR, one entry per CDR3 protein. The repertoire holds roughly 860,000 distinct CDR3 sequences, with approximately 59% as singletons.

The chain is built from TRBV20-1 and TRBJ2-1; 13 bases agree with TRBD2. Sequencing was performed on blood. This clonotype was obtained from a man younger than 40 in good health. The DNA of the CDR3 is TGCAGTGCTAGAGATATACTAGCGGGGGGGCCAACGGGGAATGAGCAGTTCTTC. Protein product: CSARDILAGGPTGNEQFF.